This T cell receptor (beta chain) was profiled in a study of Ad26.COV2.S vaccination and SARS-CoV-2 variants. Turning to the study itself: Each vaccinee took Ad26.COV2.S intramuscularly, once or twice 56 days apart.

Measured with immunoSEQ multiplex PCR; TCRdb has only the in-frame clones, and not every one. Among about 350,000 clones listed, about 85% were seen once. V was clipped by 5 bases and J by 2 bases; unmatched bases: 10. From germline, CDR1 is MGHRA and CDR2 YSYEKL. CDR3 size: 18 residues. Treatment meaning: around 19 received Ad26.COV2.S at low or high dose, single or two shots; about 5 received placebo; per-sample allocation not given. Sample collection was performed on day 63 after the first vaccine or placebo injection. This sequence joins TRBV4-1 and TRBJ1-6, with TRBD1 matching over 9 bases. The source is a person between 18 and 65 years old who received the Ad26.COV2.S COVID-19 vaccine or a placebo. The sample in question was peripheral blood, obtained in a trial of Ad26.COV2.S vaccine versus placebo. CDR3 coding DNA: TGCGCCAGCAGCTCGCCCGGGACAGGGCCCACCTATAATTCACCCCTCCACTTT. It yields the protein CASSSPGTGPTYNSPLHF.